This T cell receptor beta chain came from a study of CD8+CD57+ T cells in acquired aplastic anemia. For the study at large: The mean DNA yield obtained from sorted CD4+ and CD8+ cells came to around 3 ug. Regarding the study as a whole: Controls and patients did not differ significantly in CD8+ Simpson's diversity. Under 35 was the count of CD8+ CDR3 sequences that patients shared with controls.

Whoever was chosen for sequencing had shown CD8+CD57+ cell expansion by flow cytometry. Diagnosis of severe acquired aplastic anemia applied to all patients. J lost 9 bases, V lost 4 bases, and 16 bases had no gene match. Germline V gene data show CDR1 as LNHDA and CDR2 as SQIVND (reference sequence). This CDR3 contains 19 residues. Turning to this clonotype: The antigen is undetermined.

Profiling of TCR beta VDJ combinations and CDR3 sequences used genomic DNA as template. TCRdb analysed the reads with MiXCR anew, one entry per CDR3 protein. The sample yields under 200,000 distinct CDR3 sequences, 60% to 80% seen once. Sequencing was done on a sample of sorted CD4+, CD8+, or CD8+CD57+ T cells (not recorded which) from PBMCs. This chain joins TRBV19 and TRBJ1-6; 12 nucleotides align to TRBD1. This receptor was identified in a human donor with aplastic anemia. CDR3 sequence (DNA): TGTGCCAGTAGTACGGTGGCGGGACAGGGGGCGAGACGGGGTTCACCCCTCCACTTT. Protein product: CASSTVAGQGARRGSPLHF.